A selection of T cell receptor beta chains follows, all from one sample in a study of T-cell memory formation after mild COVID-19. Using its own MiXCR run on the 5' RACE reads, TCRdb lists one record per CDR3 protein. This sample yields roughly 310,000 distinct CDR3 sequences, of which roughly 15% are seen a single time; approximately 23% belongs to the top ten. Sequencing was done on a sample of PBMCs or a T cell subset sorted from them (not recorded which). Receptor source: a man between 18 and 29 years old who had mild COVID-19 (a few samples of this study predate the infection). Cell type and time point are not known. Both conserved end residues are part of each CDR3. A D gene is named only where the DNA matches it firmly. The size field is filled for only some rows; it gives once, few, many or a size class.

>many|NA|TRBJ1-5|TRBV5-6
TGTGCCAGCAGTAAGACCTCTGGAAGCAATCAGCCCCAGCATTTT
CASSKTSGSNQPQHF
>few|TRBD2|TRBJ2-3|TRBV20-1
TGCAGTGCCCTTAGCGGGGGAAACACAGATACGCAGTATTTT
CSALSGGNTDTQYF
>many|NA|TRBJ1-3|TRBV6-6
TGTGCCAGCAGTTACTCAGGTGGAAACACCATATATTTT
CASSYSGGNTIYF
>few|NA|TRBJ1-1|TRBV20-1
TGCAGTGCGGAAGGGAGTCTGAACACTGAAGCTTTCTTT
CSAEGSLNTEAFF
>NA|NA|TRBJ1-5|TRBV18
TGTGCCAGCTCACCAAAGGAAGGCAATCAGCCCCAGCATTTT
CASSPKEGNQPQHF
>few|NA|TRBJ2-1|TRBV5-1
TGCGCCAGCAGCTTGGCGACCCAAAGAGGCAATGAGCAGTTCTTC
CASSLATQRGNEQFF
>few|NA|TRBJ2-4|TRBV20-1
TGCAGTGCTAGAGTCGACAGCGCCAGTAGGAACATTCAGTACTTC
CSARVDSASRNIQYF
>few|TRBD1|TRBJ1-6|TRBV7-2
TGTGCCAGCAGCAACCTCAGGACAGGGGTATATTCACCCCTCCACTTT
CASSNLRTGVYSPLHF
>many|NA|TRBJ2-2|TRBV18
TGTGCCAGCTCACCACGACTAGAGAACACCGGGGAGCTGTTTTTT
CASSPRLENTGELFF
>few|NA|TRBJ2-5|TRBV7-2
TGTGCCAGCAGCTTTCGGGGGACACAGCAAGAGACCCAGTACTTC
CASSFRGTQQETQYF
>NA|NA|TRBJ2-4|TRBV6-1
TGTGCCAGCAGAGGTCTATTATCAGGGGCTTACTACATTCAGTACTTC
CASRGLLSGAYYIQYF
>few|TRBD2|TRBJ2-2|TRBV20-1
TGCAGTGCTAGAGTCGGGGGGGTCACCGGGGAGCTGTTTTTT
CSARVGGVTGELFF
>NA|NA|TRBJ2-3|TRBV5-1
TGCGCCAGCAGCTTTTGGGGGCAGAGCACAGATACGCAGTATTTT
CASSFWGQSTDTQYF
>few|TRBD1|TRBJ1-5|TRBV7-2
TGTGCCAGCAGCTTAGCGGAGAACAGGGGCGATCAGCCCCAGCATTTT
CASSLAENRGDQPQHF
>few|TRBD2|TRBJ2-1|TRBV4-3
TGCGCCAGCAGCCAAGATCCCCTACGGGGGGGGGGCAATGAGCAGTTCTTC
CASSQDPLRGGGNEQFF
>NA|NA|TRBJ2-5|TRBV7-6
TGTGCCAGCAGCTCTTGGGGTGGGACCCAGTACTTC
CASSSWGGTQYF
>few|NA|TRBJ2-5|TRBV12-3/TRBV12-4
TGTGCCAGCAGTTTAGCGCACAGGACCCAAGAGACCCAGTACTTC
CASSLAHRTQETQYF
>few|NA|TRBJ2-1|TRBV3-1
TGTGCCAGCAGCCAAGTGAGTGGCGTTGAGCAGTTCTTC
CASSQVSGVEQFF
>few|NA|TRBJ1-1|TRBV5-1
TGCGCCAGCAGCGAGGGGCGTACTGAAGCTTTCTTT
CASSEGRTEAFF
>NA|TRBD1|TRBJ1-4|TRBV18
TGTGCCAGCTCACCAGGTATCACAGGGGGAAAGATCGATGAAAAACTGTTTTTT
CASSPGITGGKIDEKLFF
>many|TRBD1|TRBJ2-7|TRBV6-5
TGTGCCAGCAGTCACAGGGGGCTTAGCTCCTACGAGCAGTACTTC
CASSHRGLSSYEQYF
>few|TRBD2|TRBJ2-1|TRBV4-2
TGTGCCAGCAGCCAATCTGCCGGGACTAGGGCCTACAATGAGCAGTTCTTC
CASSQSAGTRAYNEQFF
>NA|NA|TRBJ1-1|TRBV11-2
TGTGCCAGCAGCTATCGACCCTGGCCAGCTTTCTTT
CASSYRPWPAFF
>few|TRBD1|TRBJ2-2|TRBV6-5
TGTGCCAGCAGTTACTCTTCCCGGGGACAGGGGAACACCGGGGAGCTGTTTTTT
CASSYSSRGQGNTGELFF
>NA|TRBD2|TRBJ2-3|TRBV7-2
TGTGCCAGCAGCCCTAGCGGCAGGACCCGGTATTTT
CASSPSGRTRYF
>NA|NA|TRBJ1-2|TRBV5-5
TGTGCCAGCAGCTTGATGAGGGAGTTAGATGGCTACACCTTC
CASSLMRELDGYTF
>few|NA|TRBJ2-5|TRBV5-1
TGCGCCAGCAGCTTGGGGTTCCGGCTCGGTGGAGAGACCCAGTACTTC
CASSLGFRLGGETQYF
>NA|NA|TRBJ2-5|TRBV19
TGTGCCAGTAGTATCCAGCACCAAGAGACCCAGTACTTC
CASSIQHQETQYF
>few|TRBD2|TRBJ2-2|TRBV7-9
TGTGCCAGCATTGGGACTAGCGGTTCGTGGGAGCTGTTTTTT
CASIGTSGSWELFF
>NA|NA|TRBJ1-1|TRBV29-1
TGCAGCGTTGAAGGTCAGTCAGGGAGAGCTTTCTTT
CSVEGQSGRAFF
>few|TRBD2|TRBJ2-3|TRBV27
TGTGCCAGCAGTCACCGATTACTAGCGGGGAGTACAGATACGCAGTATTTT
CASSHRLLAGSTDTQYF
>NA|TRBD2|TRBJ2-3|TRBV7-2
TGTGCCAGCAGCGCGGAGCTAGCGGGGGGGCATGCCACAGATACGCAGTATTTT
CASSAELAGGHATDTQYF